The 27 T cell receptor beta chains in this list originate from one sample, sequenced in a study of T cells expressing NK-cell markers. TCRdb processed the 5' RACE reads again and assigns one entry to each CDR3 protein, with no DNA. The sample includes about 170,000 distinct CDR3 sequences. Sequences were obtained from blood T cells: a sorted CD56 or NKG2C T cell subset, CD4+ or CD8+ T cells, or bulk PBMC T cells (not recorded which). The source of these receptors is a man aged 18-75 years in good health.

This rearrangement joins TRBV12-5 to TRBJ2-7; with no DNA, the TCRdb D assignment of TRBD2 cannot be verified. Germline assignment: CDR1 LGHNT and CDR2 FRNRAP. This CDR3 has 14 amino acids. The CDR3 loop reads CASGLLGGSYEQYF.

This chain links TRBV20-1 with TRBJ2-2; TCRdb gives TRBD2 as the D gene, but with no DNA this cannot be confirmed. The CDR3 is 15 residues long. Germline values: CDR1 DFQATT, CDR2 SNEGSKA (reference sequence). The CDR3 here is CSARSAGLDTGELFF.

The J gene is TRBJ2-7, the V gene TRBV28; the TCRdb D gene call, TRBD1, has no DNA to confirm it. The germline CDR1 and CDR2 sequences are MDHEN and SYDVKM. CDR3 length equals 13 residues. The CDR3 spells CASNLLGGSEQYF.

J is TRBJ2-2 and V is TRBV7-8; the D gene TCRdb calls, TRBD1, cannot be checked with no DNA. The CDR3 length is 18 residues. Germline V gene lookup returns CDR1 SGHVS and CDR2 FQNEAQ. CDR3 in amino acids: CASSPVGQATRNTGELFF.

V gene TRBV5-4 combines with J gene TRBJ2-3; TCRdb reports TRBD2, a call that lacks DNA to check it against. CDR1 is SGHNT, CDR2 YYREEE, per germline (reference sequence). The CDR3 spans 15 residues. CDR3 in amino acids: CASSNRDWPTDTQYF.

V and J are TRBV2 and TRBJ2-7; the D gene TCRdb calls, TRBD2, cannot be checked with no DNA. The germline gives CDR1 SNHLY, CDR2 FYNNEI. CDR3 length: 15 residues. CDR3 amino acids: CASLDPTTSSYEQYF. The complete variable domain, with remaining parts taken from reference TRBV2 and TRBJ2-7, reads EPEVTQTPSHQVTQMGQEVILRCVPISNHLYFYWYRQILGQKVEFLVSFYNNEISEKSEIFDDQFSVERPDGSNFTLKIRSTKLEDSAMYFCASLDPTTSSYEQYFGPGTRLTVT.

The V call is TRBV5-1, the J call TRBJ2-1; without DNA, the TCRdb call of TRBD1 cannot be checked. Germline V gene lookup returns CDR1 SGHRS and CDR2 YFSETQ. The CDR3 runs 14 residues. The CDR3 protein is CASSSGQGYNEQFF.

The chain combines TRBV9 with TRBJ2-5; no DNA is available, so the TRBD2 call from TCRdb remains unchecked. The CDR3 totals 15 residues. CDR1 and CDR2 from the germline V gene are SGDLS and YYNGEE. The CDR3 reads CASSVEAGPQETQYF.

The chain recombines TRBV20-1 with TRBJ2-3; with no DNA, the TCRdb D assignment of TRBD2 cannot be verified. There are 17 residues in the CDR3. The germline V gene encodes CDR1 DFQATT and CDR2 SNEGSKA (reference sequence). The CDR3 loop reads CSAKTLASGVSTDTQYF.

This sequence joins TRBV13 and TRBJ2-1; the D call of TRBD2 rests on TCRdb alone, since no DNA is present to check it. Germline loops: CDR1 PRHDT, CDR2 FYEKMQ (reference sequence). This CDR3 contains 15 residues. This CDR3 is CASSPSGSSYNEQFF.

The V and J genes are TRBV13 and TRBJ2-5; TCRdb indicates TRBD1, and absent DNA this call remains unverified. Germline-derived CDR1 and CDR2 are PRHDT and FYEKMQ (reference sequence). CDR3 length equals 14 residues. The CDR3 loop reads CASSSPGQGYLQYF.

This chain uses TRBV9 with TRBJ1-1; TCRdb's D call, TRBD1, is unchecked because there is no DNA. This CDR3 is built from 16 residues. Germline V CDR1 and CDR2: SGDLS, YYNGEE. CDR3 in amino acids: CASSRRGLGGNTEAFF.

This rearrangement joins TRBV7-9 to TRBJ2-1; TCRdb returns TRBD1, unconfirmable since there is no DNA. The CDR3 totals 15 residues. Germline assignment: CDR1 SEHNR and CDR2 FQNEAQ (reference sequence). CDR3 sequence reads: CASSQVRERDNEQFF.

V is TRBV2 and J is TRBJ2-3; TCRdb's D gene call, TRBD1, goes unchecked for lack of DNA. Germline V lookup: CDR1 SNHLY, CDR2 FYNNEI. The CDR3 sequence is 15 residues long. The CDR3 sequence is CASSGPGQFTDTQYF.

This chain uses TRBV12-3 or TRBV12-4 with TRBJ2-1; TCRdb proposes TRBD1, but this gene call is untestable without DNA. The CDR3 is made up of 13 amino acids. The CDR3 reads CASRGGAGNEQFF.

The chain combines TRBV13 with TRBJ2-5; there is no DNA to check the TCRdb D call of TRBD1. The CDR3 runs 14 residues. Germline CDR1 reads PRHDT; CDR2 reads FYEKMQ (reference sequence). The CDR3 loop reads CASSFRQGQETQYF.

The chain joins TRBV2 to TRBJ2-7; no DNA is available, so the TRBD1 call from TCRdb remains unchecked. This CDR3 spans 15 amino acids. CDR1 and CDR2 from the germline V gene are SNHLY and FYNNEI. The CDR3 here is CASREGHAISYEQYF.

V usage is TRBV2 and J usage is TRBJ2-1; TCRdb indicates TRBD1, and absent DNA this call remains unverified. The CDR3 loop spans 14 amino acids. CDR1 SNHLY and CDR2 FYNNEI come from the germline V gene. This chain's CDR3 is CASSESWGPNEQFF.

The chain uses TRBV15 and TRBJ1-1. The CDR3 runs to 14 residues. CDR1 and CDR2 from the germline V gene are LNHNV and YYDKDF (reference sequence). The CDR3 region is CATSPSVTNTEAFF.

The J gene is TRBJ2-6, the V gene TRBV3-1; TCRdb reports TRBD1, a call that lacks DNA to check it against. Germline CDR1 and CDR2: LGHDT and YNNKEL (reference sequence). The CDR3 has 22 residues. The CDR3 loop is CASSQELETGGLLGSGANVLTF. Full variable domain (outside the CDR3, taken from reference TRBV3-1 and TRBJ2-6): DTAVSQTPKYLVTQMGNDKSIKCEQNLGHDTMYWYKQDSKKFLKIMFSYNNKELIINETVPNRFSPKSPDKAHLNLHINSLELGDSAVYFCASSQELETGGLLGSGANVLTFGAGSRLTVL.

The chain employs TRBV20-1 and TRBJ2-3; TCRdb selects TRBD2, and the lack of DNA leaves this call unchecked. This CDR3 spans 17 amino acids. Germline V lookup: CDR1 DFQATT, CDR2 SNEGSKA (reference sequence). The CDR3 spells CSALPEGLAGSTDTQYF.

This chain's CDR3 is CASSLAGAGGYNQPQHF. The rearrangement uses TRBV7-9 and TRBJ1-5. Germline V CDR1 and CDR2: SEHNR, FQNEAQ (reference sequence). CDR3 length equals 17 residues. Based on the CDR3 plus reference TRBV7-9 and TRBJ1-5, the full variable domain is DTGVSQNPRHKITKRGQNVTFRCDPISEHNRLYWYRQTLGQGPEFLTYFQNEAQLEKSRLLSDRFSAERPKGSFSTLEIQRTEQGDSAMYLCASSLAGAGGYNQPQHFGDGTRLSIL.

This sequence joins TRBV6-1 and TRBJ1-1. The germline V gene encodes CDR1 MNHNS and CDR2 SASEGT. This CDR3 has 13 residues. The CDR3 is CASALGTNTEAFF.

The chain carries TRBV28 and TRBJ2-5; TCRdb designates TRBD2, a call that cannot be tested without DNA. This CDR3 contains 17 residues. The germline CDR1 and CDR2 sequences are MDHEN and SYDVKM. CDR3 region: CASSLGASGGYLETQYF. The variable domain in full, completed from reference TRBV28 and TRBJ2-5, reads DVKVTQSSRYLVKRTGEKVFLECVQDMDHENMFWYRQDPGLGLRLIYFSYDVKMKEKGDIPEGYSVSREKKERFSLILESASTNQTSMYLCASSLGASGGYLETQYFGPGTRLLVL.

The chain links TRBV7-8 to TRBJ2-3; the D call of TRBD1 rests on TCRdb alone, since no DNA is present to check it. Germline CDR1 and CDR2: SGHVS and FQNEAQ. The CDR3 loop spans 15 amino acids. CDR3 in amino acids: CASSRPGQPGDTQYF.

The chain recombines TRBV7-6 with TRBJ2-1; the TCRdb D gene call, TRBD2, has no DNA to confirm it. Germline lookup yields CDR1 SGHVS and CDR2 FNYEAQ. This CDR3 has 16 residues. The CDR3 sequence: CASSLGLAALSDEQFF.

The CDR3 is CASSLGGHGGSPLHF. This rearrangement joins TRBV11-2 to TRBJ1-6; TCRdb's D gene call, TRBD1, goes unchecked for lack of DNA. Germline V lookup: CDR1 SGHAT, CDR2 FQNNGV. The CDR3 runs 15 residues.